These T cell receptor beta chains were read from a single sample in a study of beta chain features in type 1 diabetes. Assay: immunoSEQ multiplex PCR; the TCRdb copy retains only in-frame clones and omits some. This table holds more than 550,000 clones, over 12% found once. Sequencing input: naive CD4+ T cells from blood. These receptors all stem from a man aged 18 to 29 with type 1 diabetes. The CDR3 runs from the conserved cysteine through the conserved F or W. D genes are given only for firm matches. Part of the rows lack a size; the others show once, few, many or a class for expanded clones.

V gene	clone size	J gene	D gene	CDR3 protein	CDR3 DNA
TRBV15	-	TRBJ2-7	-	CATSQGITYEQYF	TGTGCCACCAGCCAAGGCATAACATACGAGCAGTACTTC
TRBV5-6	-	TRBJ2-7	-	CASSLVRHEQYF	TGTGCCAGCAGCTTGGTTCGTCACGAGCAGTACTTC
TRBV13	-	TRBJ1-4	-	CASSTRQFATNEKLFF	TGTGCCAGCAGCACCCGACAGTTTGCAACTAATGAAAAACTGTTTTTT
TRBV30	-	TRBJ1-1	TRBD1	CAWDRENTEAFF	TGTGCCTGGGACAGGGAGAACACTGAAGCTTTCTTT
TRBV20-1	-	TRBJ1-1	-	CSATDNTEAFF	TGCAGTGCTACCGATAACACTGAAGCTTTCTTT
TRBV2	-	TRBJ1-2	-	CASSVSGRNGYTF	TGTGCCAGCAGTGTATCAGGGAGGAATGGCTACACCTTC
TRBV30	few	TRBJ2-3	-	CAWSVGGTSTDTQYF	TGTGCCTGGAGTGTAGGGGGAACTAGCACAGATACGCAGTATTTT
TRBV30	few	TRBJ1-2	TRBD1	CAWSRGQGVNYGYTF	TGTGCCTGGAGTCGAGGACAGGGGGTTAACTATGGCTACACCTTC
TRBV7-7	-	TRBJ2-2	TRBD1	CASRRDSNTGELFF	TGTGCTAGCAGACGGGACAGTAACACCGGGGAGCTGTTTTTT
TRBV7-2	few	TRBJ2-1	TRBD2	CASSLQATSPLYNEQFF	TGTGCCAGCAGCCTTCAGGCGACTAGCCCTCTCTACAATGAGCAGTTCTTC
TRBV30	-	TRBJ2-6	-	CAWAKGGESSGANVLTF	TGTGCCTGGGCCAAGGGCGGAGAATCGTCTGGGGCCAACGTCCTGACTTTC
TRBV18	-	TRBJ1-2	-	CASSPRTDNPGYTF	TGTGCCAGCTCACCACGGACGGATAACCCGGGCTACACCTTC
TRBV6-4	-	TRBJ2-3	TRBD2	CASSPLAGGLYTQYF	TGTGCCAGCAGTCCCCTAGCGGGGGGGTTATATACGCAGTATTTT
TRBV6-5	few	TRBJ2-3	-	CASSYSLGVNTQYF	TGTGCCAGCAGTTACTCGTTAGGGGTTAATACGCAGTATTTT
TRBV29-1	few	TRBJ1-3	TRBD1	CSVGGQAGNTIYF	TGCAGCGTTGGAGGACAGGCCGGAAACACCATATATTTT
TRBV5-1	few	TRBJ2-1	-	CASSLEGNEQFF	TGCGCCAGCAGCTTGGAAGGGAATGAGCAGTTCTTC
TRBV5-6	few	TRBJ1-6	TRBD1	CASSSGTGVSPLHF	TGTGCCAGCAGTTCCGGGACAGGGGTTTCACCCCTCCACTTT
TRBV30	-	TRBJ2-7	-	CAWRKGLVEQYF	TGTGCCTGGAGAAAGGGTTTGGTCGAGCAGTACTTC
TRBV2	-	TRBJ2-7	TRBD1	CASSEGGQVYEQYF	TGTGCCAGCAGTGAAGGGGGACAGGTCTACGAGCAGTACTTC
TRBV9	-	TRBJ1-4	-	CASSPDRSEKLFF	TGTGCCAGCAGCCCCGACAGGTCCGAAAAACTGTTTTTT
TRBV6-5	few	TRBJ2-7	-	CASSPPVGPEQYF	TGTGCCAGCAGCCCCCCGGTGGGACCCGAGCAGTACTTC
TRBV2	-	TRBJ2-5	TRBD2	CASSSGRRRETQYF	TGTGCCAGCAGTAGCGGGAGACGGAGAGAGACCCAGTACTTC
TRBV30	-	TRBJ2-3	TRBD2	CAWITTSGSTDTQYF	TGTGCCTGGATTACGACTAGCGGTAGCACAGATACGCAGTATTTT
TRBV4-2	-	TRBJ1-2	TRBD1	CASSQDFQGAYGYTF	TGTGCCAGCAGCCAAGATTTCCAGGGGGCCTATGGCTACACCTTC
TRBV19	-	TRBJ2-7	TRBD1	CASKAGTGGTYEQYF	TGTGCCAGCAAAGCCGGGACAGGGGGTACCTACGAGCAGTACTTC
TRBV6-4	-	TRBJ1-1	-	CASSSQENTEAFF	TGTGCCAGCAGTTCACAGGAGAACACTGAAGCTTTCTTT
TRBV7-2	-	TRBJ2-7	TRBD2	CASSLAAGVSYEQYF	TGTGCCAGCAGCTTAGCTGCGGGGGTCTCCTACGAGCAGTACTTC
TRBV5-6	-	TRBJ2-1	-	CASTPKRDSAFNEQFF	TGTGCCAGCACCCCGAAGCGAGACAGTGCTTTCAATGAGCAGTTCTTC
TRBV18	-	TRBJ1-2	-	CASSPGQGDLYGYTF	TGTGCCAGCTCACCCGGCCAGGGAGACCTCTATGGCTACACCTTC
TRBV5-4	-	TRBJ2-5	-	CASSFIGGQETQYF	TGTGCCAGCAGCTTTATCGGCGGCCAAGAGACCCAGTACTTC
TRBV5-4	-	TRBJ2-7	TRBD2	CASSFTGTSNYEQYF	TGTGCCAGCAGCTTCACCGGGACTAGTAACTACGAGCAGTACTTC
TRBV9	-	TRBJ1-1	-	CASSVAGLNTEAFF	TGTGCCAGCAGCGTAGCGGGCCTGAACACTGAAGCTTTCTTT
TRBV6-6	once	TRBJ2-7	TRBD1	CASSYGSPPGGEQYF	TGTGCCAGCAGTTATGGGTCCCCCCCAGGGGGCGAGCAGTACTTC
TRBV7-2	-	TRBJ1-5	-	CASRGQSGNQPQHF	TGTGCCAGCAGGGGCCAATCGGGGAATCAGCCCCAGCATTTT
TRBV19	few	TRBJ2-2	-	CASNRGFWELFF	TGTGCCAGTAACCGGGGATTCTGGGAGCTGTTTTTT
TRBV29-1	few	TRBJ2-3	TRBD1	CSVERDRFTDTQYF	TGCAGCGTTGAGCGGGACAGGTTCACAGATACGCAGTATTTT
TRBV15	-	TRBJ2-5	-	CATSRDQAGETQYF	TGTGCCACCAGCAGAGATCAGGCGGGGGAGACCCAGTACTTC
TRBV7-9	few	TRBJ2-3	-	CASSSRETQYF	TGTGCCAGCAGCTCCAGAGAAACGCAGTATTTT
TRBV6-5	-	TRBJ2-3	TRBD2	CASSLPGGSTDTQYF	TGTGCCAGCAGCCTCCCGGGGGGTAGCACAGATACGCAGTATTTT
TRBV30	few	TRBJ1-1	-	CAWSPGDTEAFF	TGTGCCTGGAGCCCCGGGGACACTGAAGCTTTCTTT
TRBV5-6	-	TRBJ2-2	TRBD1	CASSLWTGDNTGELFF	TGTGCCAGCAGCTTGTGGACAGGAGACAACACCGGGGAGCTGTTTTTT
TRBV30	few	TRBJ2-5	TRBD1	CAWETGGEETQYF	TGTGCCTGGGAGACAGGGGGCGAAGAGACCCAGTACTTC
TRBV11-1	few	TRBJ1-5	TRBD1	CASSPGTDGSNQPQHF	TGTGCCAGCAGCCCTGGGACAGATGGAAGCAATCAGCCCCAGCATTTT
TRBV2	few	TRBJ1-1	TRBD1	CASSERTGATEAFF	TGTGCCAGCAGCGAACGGACAGGGGCCACTGAAGCTTTCTTT
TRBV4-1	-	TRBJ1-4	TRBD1	CASSTGQGEKLFF	TGCGCCAGCAGTACAGGACAGGGAGAAAAACTGTTTTTT
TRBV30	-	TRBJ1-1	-	CACQNAGAEAFF	TGTGCCTGTCAAAACGCGGGGGCTGAAGCTTTCTTT
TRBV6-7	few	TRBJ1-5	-	CASSSSGTRDCQPQHF	TGTGCCAGCAGCTCCTCCGGGACTAGGGATTGTCAGCCCCAGCATTTT